Shown below are 32 T cell receptor beta chains from a single sample sequenced in a study of T and B cells in COVID-19 patients. Multiplex PCR with BIOMED2 TRB-A/B primer pools amplified TRB rearrangements. MiXCR, applied by TCRdb to the multiplex PCR reads, yields one record per CDR3 protein. This table has 7,000 to 9,500 distinct CDR3 sequences, 20% to 30% appearing once. Each TRB amplification used roughly 220-550 ng of genomic DNA from blood. The sample taken for sequencing was blood. The receptors come from a human donor with active COVID-19.

The chain joins TRBV5-6 to TRBJ2-1; D is uncertain. Germline loops: CDR1 SGHDT, CDR2 YYEEEE. Trimming cost V 0 bases and J 4 bases, with 8 bases left between them. This CDR3 is built from 14 residues. The CDR3 reads CASSLEQFYNEQFF. CDR3 sequence (DNA): TGTGCCAGCAGCTTGGAACAGTTTTACAATGAGCAGTTCTTC. The whole variable domain, remainder taken from reference TRBV5-6 and TRBJ2-1, is DAGVTQSPTHLIKTRGQQVTLRCSPKSGHDTVSWYQQALGQGPQFIFQYYEEEERQRGNFPDRFSGHQFPNYSSELNVNALLLGDSALYLCASSLEQFYNEQFFGPGTRLTVL.

A few counts support this clonotype. The chain recombines TRBV7-9 with TRBJ2-3; D is undetermined. The V gene's germline CDR1 is SEHNR and CDR2 FQNEAQ (reference sequence). V lost 3 bases, J lost 5 bases, and 3 bases lay in between. This CDR3 contains 11 residues. CDR3 nucleotides: TGTGCCAGCAGCTTCGAAGATACGCAGTATTTT. This encodes CASSFEDTQYF.

By proportion, this clonotype is medium-sized. V usage is TRBV13 and J usage is TRBJ2-1, with 10 bases that match TRBD2. The CDR3 totals 14 residues. CDR1 and CDR2 from the germline V gene are PRHDT and FYEKMQ (reference sequence). V dropped 5 bases and J dropped 9; count of bases not matched to a gene: 7. The CDR3 spells CASSESGRAVEQFF. In DNA form, the CDR3 reads TGTGCCAGCAGCGAGAGCGGGAGGGCCGTTGAGCAGTTCTTC.

The CDR3 DNA is TGTGCCAGCTGCACCAGAATTCCTAACTATGGCTACACCTTC. Its protein is CASCTRIPNYGYTF. The genes are TRBV6-5 and TRBJ1-2; D gene ambiguous. The CDR3 loop spans 14 amino acids. The V end was cut by 8 bases, the J end by 0 bases, with 13 bases between. Germline values: CDR1 MNHEY, CDR2 SVGAGI.

This clonotype is medium-sized. This chain joins TRBV19 and TRBJ2-7, with D tentatively TRBD1 (6 bases). This CDR3 has 15 residues. V lost 3 bases, J lost 5 bases, and 17 bases lay in between. Germline V gives CDR1 LNHDA, CDR2 SQIVND (reference sequence). As DNA, the CDR3 is TGTGCCAGTAGTATCGAAAACAGGGCAGCGGACGAGCAGTACTTC. Residues: CASSIENRAADEQYF.

The V gene is TRBV5-1, the J gene TRBJ2-2; TRBD2 agrees at 7 bases. The V segment lost 2 bases and the J segment 1 base; nucleotides outside the gene matches: 2. This CDR3 has 15 residues. Germline CDR1 is SGHRS and CDR2 is YFSETQ. The chain's CDR3 is CASSLLAKNTGELFF. DNA of the CDR3: TGCGCCAGCAGCTTACTAGCGAAGAACACCGGGGAGCTGTTTTTT.

This clonotype has more than one count but fewer than ten. This rearrangement joins TRBV6-2 or TRBV6-3 to TRBJ2-1; 10 bases fit TRBD2. V dropped 2 bases and J dropped 0; count of bases not matched to a gene: 4. The CDR3 contains 17 residues. Germline-derived CDR1 and CDR2 are MNHEY and SVGEGT. The CDR3 protein is CASSYRLAGVSYNEQFF. The CDR3 bases are TGTGCCAGCAGTTACCGTCTAGCGGGGGTCTCCTACAATGAGCAGTTCTTC.

This chain connects TRBV6-4 to TRBJ1-2; 7 positions match TRBD1. The J segment lost 4 bases and the V segment lost 0 bases, leaving 8 bases of the junction unmatched. There are 16 residues in the CDR3. CDR1 is MRHNA, CDR2 SNTAGT, per germline. CDR3 residues: CASSDSPWQGVYGYTF. For the CDR3, the DNA is TGTGCCAGCAGTGACTCCCCGTGGCAGGGGGTCTATGGCTACACCTTC.

V and J are TRBV7-9 and TRBJ1-2; possible D gene TRBD1, 6 bases. The germline CDR1 and CDR2 sequences are SEHNR and FQNEAQ (reference sequence). Trimming shortened V by 3 bases and J by 6 bases, and 8 bases separated the two germline ends. The CDR3 totals 12 residues. CDR3 sequence (DNA): TGTGCCAGCAGCTTTAACAGGGATGGCTACACCTTC. Translating gives CASSFNRDGYTF.

This clonotype was observed at least ten times. The gene calls are TRBV6-1 and TRBJ2-2, with 11 positions matching TRBD2. The V gene end was trimmed by 7 bases and the J gene end by 3 bases; junction bases not matched to a gene: 4. This CDR3 comprises 15 residues. Germline loops: CDR1 MNHNS, CDR2 SASEGT. The CDR3 DNA follows: TGTGCCAGCACGGAGACTAGCGGGGACACCGGGGAGCTGTTTTTT. Translated: CASTETSGDTGELFF.

J is TRBJ1-5 and V is TRBV19, with 8 bases lining up with TRBD1. CDR3 length: 15 amino acids. CDR1 and CDR2 from the germline V gene are LNHDA and SQIVND (reference sequence). V lost 9 bases, J lost 4 bases, and 11 bases stayed unmatched. The CDR3 nucleotides read TGTGCCAGCACCTCCCTTACAGGGGGGAATCAGCCCCAGCATTTT. Translating gives CASTSLTGGNQPQHF.

J is TRBJ2-1 and V is TRBV6-2 or TRBV6-3; TRBD2 aligns across 8 bases. The CDR3 length is 17 residues. The J segment lost 7 bases and the V segment lost 0 bases, leaving 11 bases of the junction unmatched. Germline assignment: CDR1 MNHEY and CDR2 SVGEGT. This CDR3 is CASSYSSPAGVYNEQFF. The DNA for the CDR3 is TGTGCCAGCAGTTACTCGAGTCCAGCGGGAGTATATAATGAGCAGTTCTTC.

By proportion, this clonotype is medium-sized. The chain carries TRBV19 and TRBJ2-1; D is unclear. Trimming stripped 7 bases from V and 8 bases from J, with 18 bases between. Per the germline V gene, CDR1 is LNHDA and CDR2 is SQIVND (reference sequence). CDR3 length: 14 residues. The CDR3 loop reads CASKSPGPVDEQFF. CDR3 DNA: TGTGCCAGTAAATCTCCCGGCCCTGTGGATGAGCAGTTCTTC.

The rearrangement joins TRBV7-6 to TRBJ2-2; the D is unclear. Germline V gene lookup returns CDR1 SGHVS and CDR2 FNYEAQ. The V end lost 3 bases, the J end lost 0 bases, and 29 bases lay between the germline ends. CDR3 length: 22 residues. The CDR3 DNA sequence: TGTGCCAGCAGCTTTTTCCCTGGCCAGAGCTTAGACCCGCGTGCGAACACCGGGGAGCTGTTTTTT. This codes for CASSFFPGQSLDPRANTGELFF.

This chain joins TRBV7-2 and TRBJ1-1; 8 nucleotides agree with TRBD1. The V gene's germline CDR1 is SGHTA and CDR2 FQGNSA. The CDR3 runs to 20 residues. J gave up 0 bases and V 0 bases, and 15 bases lay outside the gene matches. CDR3 in amino acids: CASSLAFIRTGGSLNTEAFF. CDR3 nucleotide sequence: TGTGCCAGCAGCTTAGCCTTCATTCGAACAGGGGGGTCCTTGAACACTGAAGCTTTCTTT.

The V gene is TRBV6-5, the J gene TRBJ1-3; no firm D call. Trimming pared 6 bases from V and 0 bases from J, leaving 6 bases between. The length of the CDR3 is 13 residues. Germline V lookup: CDR1 MNHEY, CDR2 SVGAGI. CDR3 sequence reads: CASSSTSGNTIYF. CDR3 DNA sequence: TGTGCCAGCAGCTCAACCTCTGGAAACACCATATATTTT.

The rearrangement uses TRBV4-2 and TRBJ2-5; D is possibly TRBD2 (6 bases). Trimming removed 2 bases from V and 5 bases from J, with 15 bases in between. From germline, CDR1 is LGHNA and CDR2 YNFKEQ. The CDR3 spans 15 residues. The CDR3 coding sequence is TGTGCCAGCAGCCAACGTTATCCACGGGGGGAGACCCAGTACTTC. Translation gives CASSQRYPRGETQYF.

This clonotype was counted only a few times. The chain uses TRBV5-7 and TRBJ2-5; unclear D gene. TRBV5-7 is filed as an ORF, its function uncertain. The CDR3 consists of 13 residues. The germline V and J ends were trimmed by 0 bases and 3 bases, with 6 bases remaining between them. CDR3 amino acids: CASSLARKETQYF. As DNA, the CDR3 is TGTGCCAGCAGCTTGGCCCGGAAAGAGACCCAGTACTTC.

Comments on this clonotype: This clone may be a read error of a much larger clone one base away. The chain couples TRBV12-3 or TRBV12-4 to TRBJ2-5; D unclear. Trimming left V 10 bases short and J 4 bases short, with 10 bases between. The CDR3 is 11 amino acids. The chain's CDR3 is CANSWGETQYF. The DNA for the CDR3 is TGTGCCAACAGCTGGGGAGAGACCCAGTACTTC.

Remarks on this clonotype: This may arise from a read error, as a much more abundant clone is one base away. The chain recombines TRBV13 with TRBJ2-7; 9 bases line up with TRBD2. The CDR3 loop spans 16 amino acids. Germline V lookup: CDR1 PRHDT, CDR2 FYEKMQ (reference sequence). The V gene end was trimmed by 5 bases and the J gene end by 7 bases; junction bases not matched to a gene: 15. CDR3 sequence reads: CASSHRLAETYNEQYF. In DNA form, the CDR3 reads TGTGCCAGCAGCCACCGACTAGCGGAGACCTACAATGAGCAGTACTTC.

This clonotype has only a few counts. This chain uses TRBV27 with TRBJ2-7; tentatively, D is TRBD1 (6 bases). The germline V gene encodes CDR1 MNHEY and CDR2 SMNVEV (reference sequence). V was shortened by 6 bases and J by 1 base, with 13 bases between the two germline ends. The CDR3 runs 14 residues. The CDR3 region has the DNA TGTGCCAGCAGAACCCGGGACAATTCCTACGAGCAGTACTTC. This codes for CASRTRDNSYEQYF.

This clonotype has more than one count but fewer than ten. The genes are TRBV5-5 and TRBJ2-1; 11 bases map to TRBD2. The CDR3 extends over 17 amino acids. Trimming cost V 4 bases and J 4 bases; bases outside gene matches: 10. Germline V gene lookup returns CDR1 SGHKS and CDR2 YYEKEE (reference sequence). The chain's CDR3 is CASSPGVASGRYNEQFF. CDR3 DNA: TGTGCCAGCAGCCCGGGAGTCGCTAGCGGGAGGTACAATGAGCAGTTCTTC. Combining the CDR3 with reference TRBV5-5 and TRBJ2-1 gives the whole variable domain DAGVTQSPTHLIKTRGQQVTLRCSPISGHKSVSWYQQVLGQGPQFIFQYYEKEERGRGNFPDRFSARQFPNYSSELNVNALLLGDSALYLCASSPGVASGRYNEQFFGPGTRLTVL.

This rearrangement joins TRBV19 to TRBJ2-7; 9 nucleotides match TRBD2. Germline values: CDR1 LNHDA, CDR2 SQIVND (reference sequence). The CDR3 is made up of 17 amino acids. Losses at the gene ends were 0 bases for V and 2 bases for J; bases not matched to a gene: 8. The CDR3 coding sequence is TGTGCCAGTAGTATAGATATAGCGGGAGAACGCACCTACGAGCAGTACTTC. It encodes CASSIDIAGERTYEQYF.

CDR3 residues: CASSPTGKPKETQYF. CDR3 in DNA: TGTGCCAGCAGTCCCACGGGGAAACCGAAAGAGACCCAGTACTTC. The rearrangement links TRBV27 to TRBJ2-5; possible D gene TRBD2, 5 bases. This CDR3 spans 15 amino acids. V lost 5 bases and J 3 bases, leaving 16 bases between the germline ends. Germline-derived CDR1 and CDR2 are MNHEY and SMNVEV (reference sequence).

This clonotype showed up just a few times. This chain joins TRBV5-4 and TRBJ2-3, with a weak D call TRBD1 (8 bases). V was clipped by 5 bases and J by 1 base, with 17 bases between them. This CDR3 is built from 16 residues. Per germline, CDR1 SGHNT and CDR2 YYREEE (reference sequence). CDR3 bases: TGTGCCAGCAGACAGGGGGGGGGCAGGGGCACAGATACGCAGTATTTT. Protein: CASRQGGGRGTDTQYF.

This clonotype is termed medium-sized (0.01 to 0.1%). The chain is built from TRBV15 and TRBJ2-3, with TRBD2 matching over 10 bases. Trimming at V came to 8 bases and at J to 4 bases, leaving 9 bases not matched to a gene. CDR1 and CDR2 (germline): LNHNV, YYDKDF (reference sequence). The CDR3 has 15 residues. CDR3 amino acids: CATSPGLAVSDTQYF. As DNA, the CDR3 is TGTGCCACCTCGCCCGGACTAGCGGTATCAGATACGCAGTATTTT.

The chain uses TRBV4-3 and TRBJ2-2; perhaps TRBD1 as D (6 bases). Trimming left V 1 base short and J 7 bases short, with 16 bases between. CDR3 length: 16 amino acids. CDR1 and CDR2 (germline): LGHNA, YSLEER. The CDR3 region is CASSQGGGRVDGELFF. As DNA, the CDR3 is TGCGCCAGCAGCCAAGGTGGGGGCAGGGTCGACGGGGAGCTGTTTTTT.

The sample holds a few counts of this clonotype. The chain employs TRBV12-3 or TRBV12-4 and TRBJ2-1; 11 bases fit TRBD1. The CDR3 extends over 17 amino acids. The J segment lost 4 bases and the V segment lost 3 bases, leaving 8 bases of the junction unmatched. CDR3 DNA sequence: TGTGCCAGCAGTTTTCCCTCCGGACAGGGGGCTTACAATGAGCAGTTCTTC. Amino acids: CASSFPSGQGAYNEQFF.

This clonotype was detected only once. A much larger clone differs by one base, so this may be a read error. The chain uses TRBV12-3 or TRBV12-4 and TRBJ2-2, with TRBD1 matching 8 bases. The CDR3 length is 17 residues. CDR3 amino acids: CPSSPLPGQGHTGELFF. The CDR3 DNA follows: TGTCCCAGCAGTCCCCTCCCTGGACAGGGACACACCGGGGAGCTGTTTTTT.

This clonotype was seen a few times. This chain uses TRBV19 with TRBJ2-7, with D hard to call. Germline loops: CDR1 LNHDA, CDR2 SQIVND (reference sequence). Trimming stripped 5 bases from V and 0 bases from J, with 11 bases between. The CDR3 is 14 amino acids. The CDR3 sequence is CASSGSAGSYEQYF. CDR3 nucleotide sequence: TGTGCCAGTAGTGGTAGTGCCGGCTCCTACGAGCAGTACTTC.

In nucleotides, the CDR3 is TGTGCCAGCAGGCGAGACGTCAGCGGCAATCAGCCCCAGCATTTT. This codes for CASRRDVSGNQPQHF. This rearrangement joins TRBV6-5 to TRBJ1-5, with D uncertain. V was clipped by 6 bases and J by 2 bases, with 14 bases between them. Germline CDR1 reads MNHEY; CDR2 reads SVGAGI. The CDR3 has 15 residues.

This clonotype ranks as medium-sized. The chain carries TRBV19 and TRBJ2-1, with D hard to call. This CDR3 has 12 amino acids. Germline V gene lookup returns CDR1 LNHDA and CDR2 SQIVND (reference sequence). Between the trimmed V and J ends, which lost 4 bases and 4 bases, there was a span of 5 bases. For the CDR3, the DNA is TGTGCCAGTAGTAAGGGATACAATGAGCAGTTCTTC. It specifies CASSKGYNEQFF.